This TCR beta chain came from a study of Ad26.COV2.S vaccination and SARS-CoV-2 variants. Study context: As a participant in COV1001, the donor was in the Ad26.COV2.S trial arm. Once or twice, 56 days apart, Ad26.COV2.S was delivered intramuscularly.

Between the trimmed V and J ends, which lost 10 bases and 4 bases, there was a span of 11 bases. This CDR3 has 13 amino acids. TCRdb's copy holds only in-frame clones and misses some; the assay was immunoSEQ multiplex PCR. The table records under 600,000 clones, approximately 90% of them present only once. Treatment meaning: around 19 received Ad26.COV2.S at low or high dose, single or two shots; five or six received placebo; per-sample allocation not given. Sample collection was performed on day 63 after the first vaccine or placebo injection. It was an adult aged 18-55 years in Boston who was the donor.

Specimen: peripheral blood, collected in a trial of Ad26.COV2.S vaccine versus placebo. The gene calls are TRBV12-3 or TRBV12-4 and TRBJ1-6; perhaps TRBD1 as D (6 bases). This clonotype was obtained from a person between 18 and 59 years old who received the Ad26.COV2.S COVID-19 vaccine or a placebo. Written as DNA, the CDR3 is TGTGCCACAGGGGTTCAGTATAATTCACCCCTCCACTTT. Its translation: CATGVQYNSPLHF.